Below, 26 T cell receptor beta chains from the same sample are listed, as sequenced in a study of blood T cell repertoires in COVID-19. Assay: immunoSEQ multiplex PCR; the TCRdb copy retains only in-frame clones and omits some. The table shows approximately 440,000 clones, with around 91% occurring only once. Sample: PBMCs or T cells enriched from blood (not recorded which). The receptors shown here come from a man between 18 and 35 years old who had recovered from COVID-19.

The V and J genes are TRBV12-2 and TRBJ2-7; the table calls TRBD2, which could not be checked here. TRBV12-2 is termed a pseudogene. The CDR3 runs 17 residues. CDR3 nucleotide sequence: TGTGCAAGTCGCTTAGCGGATACACTGCGGGGGACCTACGAGCAGTACTTC. This codes for CASRLADTLRGTYEQYF.

In its sample, this clone was seen a few times. V gene TRBV29-1 combines with J gene TRBJ1-1; D may be TRBD1 (6 bases). V lost 6 bases to trimming and J lost 4 bases, with 18 bases between them. The CDR3 runs to 14 residues. Germline values: CDR1 SQVTM, CDR2 ANQGSEA. CDR3 amino acids: CSVSRGGAATEAFF. CDR3 DNA sequence: TGCAGCGTATCTCGCGGGGGGGCTGCCACTGAAGCTTTCTTT.

The rearrangement joins TRBV7-9 to TRBJ1-1; D uncertain. The CDR3 consists of 10 residues. The germline CDR1 and CDR2 sequences are SEHNR and FQNEAQ (reference sequence). The V and J ends lost 8 bases and 5 bases respectively, with 6 bases between them. CDR3 nucleotide sequence: TGTGCCAGCGCCGGGACTGAAGCTTTCTTT. Translated, it gives CASAGTEAFF.

The V call is TRBV5-8, the J call TRBJ1-6; D is possibly TRBD1 (6 bases). Trimming stripped 2 bases from V and 5 bases from J, with 14 bases between. Germline V gene lookup returns CDR1 SGHTS and CDR2 YDEGEE. This CDR3 is built from 16 residues. CDR3: CASSLKGTLNNSPLHF. The DNA for the CDR3 is TGTGCCAGCAGCTTAAAAGGGACACTTAATAATTCACCCCTCCACTTT.

The chain is built from TRBV15 and TRBJ2-2; TRBD1 agrees at 8 bases. Looked up from germline, CDR1 is LNHNV and CDR2 is YYDKDF (reference sequence). With 5 bases clipped from V and 3 bases from J, the junction kept 5 bases outside the gene matches. The CDR3 runs 15 residues. As DNA, the CDR3 is TGTGCCACCAGCGGGTCAGGGGGCTACACCGGGGAGCTGTTTTTT. Protein product: CATSGSGGYTGELFF.

This chain links TRBV5-1 with TRBJ2-3; D is possibly TRBD2 (6 bases). In germline, CDR1 is SGHRS, CDR2 YFSETQ. CDR3 length equals 16 residues. The V gene lost 0 bases and the J gene lost 1 base, with 12 bases spanning the gap. The CDR3: CASSLGRGGGTDTQYF. CDR3 nucleotides: TGCGCCAGCAGCTTGGGGAGGGGCGGGGGCACAGATACGCAGTATTTT.

The V call is TRBV14, the J call TRBJ2-2, with D unresolved. The V gene's germline CDR1 is SGHDN and CDR2 FVKESK. CDR3 length equals 13 residues. V lost 3 bases, J lost 6 bases, and 8 bases lay in between. The CDR3 loop reads CASSQSRAGELFF. DNA of the CDR3: TGTGCCAGCAGCCAGTCCCGAGCCGGGGAGCTGTTTTTT.

This chain links TRBV7-9 with TRBJ1-2, with 7 positions matching TRBD1. CDR1 and CDR2 (germline): SEHNR, FQNEAQ (reference sequence). The CDR3 spans 15 residues. After removal of 2 bases from V and 8 bases from J, the junction contained 11 bases not matched to a gene. In nucleotides, the CDR3 is TGTGCCAGCAGCTTACCTCCTACAGGGGAAAGGGGCTACACCTTC. Protein product: CASSLPPTGERGYTF.

The J gene is TRBJ1-1, the V gene TRBV14, with TRBD1 as a possible D gene (5 bases). The length of the CDR3 is 17 residues. Germline V CDR1 and CDR2: SGHDN, FVKESK. The ends were cut back, 4 bases at V and 1 base at J, with 19 bases in the middle. CDR3 coding DNA: TGTGCCAGCAGCCTCATTGGGGGGAGTGCTCGGAACACTGAAGCTTTCTTT. It yields the protein CASSLIGGSARNTEAFF.

The chain is built from TRBV7-3 and TRBJ2-1, with 7 bases matching TRBD2. With 5 bases clipped from V and 2 bases from J, the junction kept 6 bases outside the gene matches. CDR1 is SGHTA and CDR2 is FQGTGA in the germline V gene. The CDR3 sequence is 15 residues long. CDR3 sequence: CASSPSAGTYNEQFF. The CDR3 coding sequence is TGTGCCAGCAGCCCCTCAGCGGGAACCTACAATGAGCAGTTCTTC.

The chain couples TRBV3-1 (or the pseudogene TRBV3-2) to TRBJ1-3; 10 positions agree with TRBD1. The CDR3 runs to 17 residues. The junction had 6 bases not matched to a gene; V was cut back by 4 bases and J by 0 bases. Germline V gives CDR1 LGHDT, CDR2 YNNKEL (reference sequence). In nucleotides, the CDR3 is TGTGCCAGCAGCCGGACAGGGGGAAAAGCCTCTGGAAACACCATATATTTT. This codes for CASSRTGGKASGNTIYF.

V and J are TRBV4-2 and TRBJ2-7, with TRBD2 as a possible D gene (6 bases). Germline CDR1 LGHNA, CDR2 YNFKEQ. Trimming took 1 base from V and 0 from J, leaving 19 bases between them. CDR3 size: 18 residues. The CDR3 DNA reads as TGTGCCAGCAGCCAAGCTCCCTCAAGACGGGACTCCTCCTACGAGCAGTACTTC. Encoded protein: CASSQAPSRRDSSYEQYF.

The chain combines TRBV5-1 with TRBJ1-6, with 7 bases identical to TRBD1. The ends lost 4 bases at V and 7 bases at J; junction bases unmatched: 5. Germline CDR1 reads SGHRS; CDR2 reads YFSETQ. The CDR3 length is 14 residues. As DNA, the CDR3 is TGCGCCAGCAGCCCCGGGACAGCGAATTCACCCCTCCACTTT. Translation gives CASSPGTANSPLHF. The complete variable domain, with remaining parts taken from reference TRBV5-1 and TRBJ1-6, reads KAGVTQTPRYLIKTRGQQVTLSCSPISGHRSVSWYQQTPGQGLQFLFEYFSETQRNKGNFPGRFSGRQFSNSRSEMNVSTLELGDSALYLCASSPGTANSPLHFGNGTRLTVT.

J is TRBJ2-7 and V is TRBV7-9; a possible D gene is TRBD2 (6 bases). CDR3 length: 14 residues. Germline V gives CDR1 SEHNR, CDR2 FQNEAQ (reference sequence). Trimming left V 3 bases short and J 1 base short, with 10 bases between. DNA for the CDR3: TGTGCCAGCAGCTTGCAGGGAGGATCCTACGAGCAGTACTTC. Amino acids: CASSLQGGSYEQYF.

The rearrangement links TRBV3-1 (or the pseudogene TRBV3-2) to TRBJ1-1; 11 bases agree with TRBD1. V was pared by 2 bases and J by 5 bases, with 4 bases of the junction left unmatched. The CDR3 is 15 residues long. Per germline, CDR1 LGHDT and CDR2 YNNKEL (reference sequence). This CDR3 is CASSQLDRGQTEAFF. CDR3 DNA: TGTGCCAGCAGCCAACTGGACAGGGGGCAAACTGAAGCTTTCTTT.

The CDR3 region is CASSWEGKGEAFF. The CDR3 bases are TGTGCCAGCAGTTGGGAGGGGAAGGGGGAAGCTTTCTTT. The chain is built from TRBV12-3 or TRBV12-4 and TRBJ1-1; tentatively, D is TRBD1 (5 bases). Trimming removed 4 bases from V and 8 bases from J, with 14 bases in between. This CDR3 region has 13 residues.

This clone was counted between two and nine times. The V call is TRBV15, the J call TRBJ1-1; no firm D call. Looked up from germline, CDR1 is LNHNV and CDR2 is YYDKDF (reference sequence). CDR3 length equals 14 residues. V was pared by 1 base and J by 4 bases, with 10 bases between. This CDR3 is CATSRASVITEAFF. In nucleotides, the CDR3 is TGTGCCACCAGCAGAGCTTCGGTGATCACTGAAGCTTTCTTT.

The rearrangement links TRBV3-1 (or the pseudogene TRBV3-2) to TRBJ2-3; 8 bases agree with TRBD2. CDR3 length equals 17 residues. The V and J ends lost 2 bases and 1 base, in that order; junction bases with no gene match: 8. Looked up from germline, CDR1 is LGHDT and CDR2 is YNNKEL (reference sequence). DNA of the CDR3: TGTGCCAGCAGCCAAATTTCGGAGCGGGAGCGCACAGATACGCAGTATTTT. It translates to CASSQISERERTDTQYF.

The rearrangement links TRBV11-2 to TRBJ2-2; 12 nucleotides line up with TRBD2. This CDR3 spans 19 amino acids. The germline V gene has CDR1 SGHAT and CDR2 FQNNGV. The V segment lost 2 bases and the J segment 6 bases; nucleotides outside the gene matches: 13. CDR3 coding DNA: TGTGCCAGCAGCTTAAGTCTAGCGGGGGGGCTGAAATTCTCCGGGGAGCTGTTTTTT. Encoded protein: CASSLSLAGGLKFSGELFF.

This clone was seen only a few times. This sample includes further DNA sequences coding for the same CDR3. This sequence joins TRBV2 and TRBJ1-1; 7 positions match TRBD1. This CDR3 contains 13 residues. CDR1 is SNHLY and CDR2 is FYNNEI in the germline V gene. Trimming at V came to 7 bases and at J to 2 bases, leaving 4 bases not matched to a gene. The CDR3 DNA follows: TGTGCCAGCACGGGACAGCCCAACACTGAAGCTTTCTTT. Translating it yields CASTGQPNTEAFF.

This chain uses TRBV2 with TRBJ1-2; TRBD1 agrees at 7 bases. The CDR3 length is 12 residues. V dropped 6 bases and J dropped 8; count of bases not matched to a gene: 6. CDR1 and CDR2 from the germline V gene are SNHLY and FYNNEI. The CDR3: CASSGTVNGYTF. The CDR3 DNA is TGTGCCAGCAGCGGGACAGTAAACGGCTACACCTTC.

V and J are TRBV30 and TRBJ1-1; D uncertain. V shed 2 bases and J shed 7 bases, with 14 bases lying between them. Germline V gene lookup returns CDR1 GTSNPN and CDR2 SVGIG (reference sequence). The CDR3 loop spans 13 amino acids. The CDR3 DNA sequence: TGTGCCTGGAGTTATCGAGGGATCAGTGAAGCTTTCTTT. This translates into CAWSYRGISEAFF.

The genes are TRBV9 and TRBJ2-5, with no clear D. This CDR3 is built from 11 residues. V was clipped by 7 bases and J by 5 bases, with 9 bases between them. Germline lookup yields CDR1 SGDLS and CDR2 YYNGEE. The CDR3 DNA sequence: TGTGCCAGCTATCGAGAGGAGACCCAGTACTTC. Translation gives CASYREETQYF.

The chain combines TRBV2 with TRBJ1-5, with D uncertain. Germline V lookup: CDR1 SNHLY, CDR2 FYNNEI. The CDR3 sequence is 15 residues long. V was shortened by 0 bases and J by 6 bases, with 12 bases between the two germline ends. The chain's CDR3 is CASSEASLPGQPQHF. The CDR3 DNA is TGTGCCAGCAGTGAAGCGTCCCTCCCCGGTCAGCCCCAGCATTTT.

The chain joins TRBV27 to TRBJ2-3, with D perhaps matching TRBD2 (6 bases). The CDR3 contains 15 residues. V shed 7 bases and J shed 2 bases, with 16 bases lying between them. The germline V gene encodes CDR1 MNHEY and CDR2 SMNVEV (reference sequence). The CDR3 is CASTLGRTTTDTQYF. DNA for the CDR3: TGTGCCAGCACTCTGGGGAGGACTACCACAGATACGCAGTATTTT.

This clone was seen just once. The rearrangement links TRBV27 to TRBJ2-7; perhaps TRBD2 as D (5 bases). V lost 5 bases and J 6 bases, leaving 17 bases between the germline ends. The germline V gene has CDR1 MNHEY and CDR2 SMNVEV (reference sequence). This CDR3 region has 14 residues. The CDR3 is CASSGYEGSAEQYF. In nucleotides, the CDR3 is TGTGCCAGCAGTGGGTATGAGGGCTCAGCCGAGCAGTACTTC.